The sequence of this T cell receptor beta chain was determined in a study of molecular identifiers for immune sequencing clone quantification. Study results and limitations: Detecting spiked Jurkat TCR RNA from one cell among approximately 1 million naive cells was reportedly possible.

Sorted naive CD8 T cells, roughly 20,000 to 1,100,000, were sequenced from 10%, 30% or 50% RNA. Generation of bulk TCR libraries relied on previously described methods and listed TCR primers. A single record per CDR3 protein comes from TCRdb applying MiXCR to the PCR reads. The sample consists of under 600,000 distinct CDR3 sequences, about a fifth of them appearing once. Details on this clonotype: Its specificity is not known.

Sequenced material: naive CD8+ T cells from blood, with Jurkat cell RNA spiked in. Stated subset: FACS-sorted CD8+CD4-CCR7+CD45RA+ naive T cells. The receptor was derived from a human donor in good health. Some libraries in this study had Jurkat cell RNA spiked in.

The CDR3 sequence is CSASSDFGETQYF. DNA of the CDR3: TGCAGTGCTAGTTCGGATTTCGGAGAGACCCAGTACTTC. This sequence joins TRBV20-1 and TRBJ2-5; no reliable D call. V gave up 3 bases and J gave up 4 bases, with 12 bases separating them. The CDR3 is 13 amino acids. In germline, CDR1 is DFQATT, CDR2 SNEGSKA (reference sequence).